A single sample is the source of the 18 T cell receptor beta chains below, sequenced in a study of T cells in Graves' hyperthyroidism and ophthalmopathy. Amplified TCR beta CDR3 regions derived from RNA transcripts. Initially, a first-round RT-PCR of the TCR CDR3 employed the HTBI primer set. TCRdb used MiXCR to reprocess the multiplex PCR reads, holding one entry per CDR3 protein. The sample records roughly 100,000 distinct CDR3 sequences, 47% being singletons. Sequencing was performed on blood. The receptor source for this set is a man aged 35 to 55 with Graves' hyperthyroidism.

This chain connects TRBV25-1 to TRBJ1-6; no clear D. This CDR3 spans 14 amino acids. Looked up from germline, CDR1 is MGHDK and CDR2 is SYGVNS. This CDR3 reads CDREPGSYNSPLHF. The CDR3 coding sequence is TGTGACCGTGAGCCTGGCTCCTATAATTCACCCCTCCACTTT.

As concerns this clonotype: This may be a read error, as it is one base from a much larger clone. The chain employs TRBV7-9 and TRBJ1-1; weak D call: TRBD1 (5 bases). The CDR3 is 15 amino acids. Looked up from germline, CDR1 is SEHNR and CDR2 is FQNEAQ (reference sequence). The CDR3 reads CAGSYGDGTNTEAFF. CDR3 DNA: TGTGCCGGCAGCTATGGGGACGGTACGAACACTGAAGCTTTCTTT.

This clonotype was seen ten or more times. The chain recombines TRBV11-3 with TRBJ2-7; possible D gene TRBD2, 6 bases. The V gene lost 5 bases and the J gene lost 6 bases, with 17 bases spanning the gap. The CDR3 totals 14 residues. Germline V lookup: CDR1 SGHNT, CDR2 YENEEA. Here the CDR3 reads CASSGRDWLGEQYF. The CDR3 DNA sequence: TGTGCCAGCAGCGGCCGGGACTGGCTCGGCGAGCAGTACTTC.

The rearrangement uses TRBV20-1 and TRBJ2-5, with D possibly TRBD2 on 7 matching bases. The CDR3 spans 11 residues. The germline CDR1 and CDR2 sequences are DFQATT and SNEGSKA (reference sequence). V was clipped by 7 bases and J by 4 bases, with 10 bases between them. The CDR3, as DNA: TGCAGTGGGAGGGGGGGAGAGACCCAGTACTTC. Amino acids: CSGRGGETQYF.

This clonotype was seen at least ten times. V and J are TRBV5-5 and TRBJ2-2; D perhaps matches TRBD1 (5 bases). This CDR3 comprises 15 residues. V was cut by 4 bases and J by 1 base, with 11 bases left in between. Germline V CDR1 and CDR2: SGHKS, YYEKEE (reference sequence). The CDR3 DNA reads TGTGCCAGCAGCCAGGGATCCGTGAACACCGGGGAGCTGTTTTTT. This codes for CASSQGSVNTGELFF.

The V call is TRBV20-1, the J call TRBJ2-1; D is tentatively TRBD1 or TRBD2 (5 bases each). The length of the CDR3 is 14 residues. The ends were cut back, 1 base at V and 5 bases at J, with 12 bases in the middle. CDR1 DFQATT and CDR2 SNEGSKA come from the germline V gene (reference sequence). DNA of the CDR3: TGCAGTGCTAGAGGGGGGTCCATTAACAATGAGCAGTTCTTC. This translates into CSARGGSINNEQFF.

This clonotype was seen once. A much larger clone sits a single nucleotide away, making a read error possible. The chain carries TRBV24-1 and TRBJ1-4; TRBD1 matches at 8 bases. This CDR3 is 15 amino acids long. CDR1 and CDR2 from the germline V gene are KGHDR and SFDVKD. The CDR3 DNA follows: TGTGCCAGCAGTGAATTTCGGACAGGGAGTGAAAAACTGTTTTTT. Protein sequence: CASSEFRTGSEKLFF.

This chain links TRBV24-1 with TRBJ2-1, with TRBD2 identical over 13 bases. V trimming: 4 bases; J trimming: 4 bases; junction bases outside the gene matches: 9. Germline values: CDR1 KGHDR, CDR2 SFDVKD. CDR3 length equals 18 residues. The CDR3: CATSDLRLAGGGYNEQFF. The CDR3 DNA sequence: TGTGCCACCAGTGACCTTCGACTAGCGGGAGGAGGATACAATGAGCAGTTCTTC.

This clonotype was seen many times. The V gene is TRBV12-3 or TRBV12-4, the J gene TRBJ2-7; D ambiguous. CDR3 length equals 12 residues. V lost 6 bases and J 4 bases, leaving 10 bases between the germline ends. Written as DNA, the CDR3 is TGTGCCAGCAGCCCCAGACTTTACGAGCAGTACTTC. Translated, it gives CASSPRLYEQYF.

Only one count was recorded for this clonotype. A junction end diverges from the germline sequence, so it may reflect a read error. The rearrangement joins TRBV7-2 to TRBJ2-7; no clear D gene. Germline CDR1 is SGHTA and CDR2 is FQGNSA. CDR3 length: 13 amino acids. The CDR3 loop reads CASSLRLSYEQYF. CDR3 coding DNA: TGTGCCAGCAGCTTACGGCTCTCCTACGAGCAGTACTTT.

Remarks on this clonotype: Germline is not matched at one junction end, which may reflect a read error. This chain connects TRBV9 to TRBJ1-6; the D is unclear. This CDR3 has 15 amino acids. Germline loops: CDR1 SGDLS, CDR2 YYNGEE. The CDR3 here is CASSVGRASNSPLRF. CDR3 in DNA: TGTGCCAGCAGCGTAGGTCGGGCATCGAATTCACCCCTCCGCTTT.

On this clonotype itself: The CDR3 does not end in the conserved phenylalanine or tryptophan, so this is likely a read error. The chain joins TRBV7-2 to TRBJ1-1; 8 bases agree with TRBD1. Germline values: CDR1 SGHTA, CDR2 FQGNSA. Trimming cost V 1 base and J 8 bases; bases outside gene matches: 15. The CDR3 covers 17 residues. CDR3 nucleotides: TGTGCCAGCAGCTTAGTGGGGACAGGTGGCAGGAGGGAGGAAGCTTTCTCT. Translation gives CASSLVGTGGRREEAFS.

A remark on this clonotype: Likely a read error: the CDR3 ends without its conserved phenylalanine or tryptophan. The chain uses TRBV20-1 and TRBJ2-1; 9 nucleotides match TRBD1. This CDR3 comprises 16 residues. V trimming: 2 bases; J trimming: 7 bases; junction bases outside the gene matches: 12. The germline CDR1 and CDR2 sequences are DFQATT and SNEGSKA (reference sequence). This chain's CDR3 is CSARIRDREGTNEQFL. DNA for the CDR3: TGCAGTGCTAGAATCCGGGACAGGGAGGGCACAAATGAGCAGTTCCTC.

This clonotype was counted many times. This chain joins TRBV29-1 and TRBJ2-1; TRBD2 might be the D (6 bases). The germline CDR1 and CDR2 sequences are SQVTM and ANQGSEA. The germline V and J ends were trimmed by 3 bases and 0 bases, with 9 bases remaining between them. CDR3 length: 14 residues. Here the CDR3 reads CSVDGTLSYNEQFF. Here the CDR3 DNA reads TGCAGCGTTGACGGGACTCTCTCCTACAATGAGCAGTTCTTC.

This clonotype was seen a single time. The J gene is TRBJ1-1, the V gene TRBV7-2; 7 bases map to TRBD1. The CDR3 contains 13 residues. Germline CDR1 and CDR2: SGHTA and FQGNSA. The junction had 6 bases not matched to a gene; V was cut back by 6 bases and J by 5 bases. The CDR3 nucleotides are TGTGCCAGCAGAGACAGGGTCGTGACTGAAGCTTTCTTT. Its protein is CASRDRVVTEAFF.

In nucleotides, the CDR3 is TGTGCCACCAGCAGCGTTGTGGGCGGGAGGGGGATGGATGAGCAGTTCTTC. This encodes CATSSVVGGRGMDEQFF. The chain recombines TRBV15 with TRBJ2-1; 9 nucleotides agree with TRBD2. This CDR3 is built from 17 residues. The germline gives CDR1 LNHNV, CDR2 YYDKDF (reference sequence). The J segment lost 8 bases and the V segment lost 3 bases, leaving 14 bases of the junction unmatched. The complete variable domain, with remaining parts taken from reference TRBV15 and TRBJ2-1, reads DAMVIQNPRYQVTQFGKPVTLSCSQTLNHNVMYWYQQKSSQAPKLLFHYYDKDFNNEADTPDNFQSRRPNTSFCFLDIRSPGLGDTAMYLCATSSVVGGRGMDEQFFGPGTRLTVL.

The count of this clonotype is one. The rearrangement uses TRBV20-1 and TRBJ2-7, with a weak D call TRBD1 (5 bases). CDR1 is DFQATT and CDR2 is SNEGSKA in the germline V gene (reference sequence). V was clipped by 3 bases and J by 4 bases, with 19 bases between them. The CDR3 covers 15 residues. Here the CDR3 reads CSASQTALSGYEQYF. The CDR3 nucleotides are TGCAGTGCTAGCCAGACAGCGCTCTCTGGATACGAGCAGTACTTC.

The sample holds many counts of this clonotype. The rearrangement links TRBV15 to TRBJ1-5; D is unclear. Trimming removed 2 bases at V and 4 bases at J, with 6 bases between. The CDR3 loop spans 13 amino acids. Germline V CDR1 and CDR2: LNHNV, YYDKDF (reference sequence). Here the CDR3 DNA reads TGTGCCACCAGCAGACAAAAGAATCAGCCCCAGCATTTT. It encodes CATSRQKNQPQHF.